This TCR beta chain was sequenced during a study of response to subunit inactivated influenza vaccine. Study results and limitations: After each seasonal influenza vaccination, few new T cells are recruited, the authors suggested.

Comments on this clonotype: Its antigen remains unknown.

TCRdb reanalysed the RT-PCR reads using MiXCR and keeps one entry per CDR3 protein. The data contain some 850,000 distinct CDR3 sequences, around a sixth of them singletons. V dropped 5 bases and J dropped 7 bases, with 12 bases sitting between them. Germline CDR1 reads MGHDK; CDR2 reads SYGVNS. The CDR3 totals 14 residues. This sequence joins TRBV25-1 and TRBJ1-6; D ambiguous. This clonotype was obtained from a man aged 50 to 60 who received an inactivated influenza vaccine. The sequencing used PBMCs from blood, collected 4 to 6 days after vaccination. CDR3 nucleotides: TGTGCCAGCAGTTCACACGGAGACAATTCACCCCTCCACTTT. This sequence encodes CASSSHGDNSPLHF. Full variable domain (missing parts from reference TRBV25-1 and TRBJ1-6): EADIYQTPRYLVIGTGKKITLECSQTMGHDKMYWYQQDPGMELHLIHYSYGVNSTEKGDLSSESTVSRIRTEHFPLTLESARPSHTSQYLCASSSHGDNSPLHFGNGTRLTVT.